This TCR beta chain was captured by sequencing in a study of cytomegalovirus exposure and HLA in healthy donors (dated by TCRdb to about 2017). With regard to the full study: An earlier analysis of some 550 of the donors reported 276 Gb of sequence data and around 110 million unique TCR beta sequences from about 200 million T cells. An early release covering more than 500 HLA-typed donors comprised about 300 gigabases of sequencing data and around 86 million unique TCR sequences. Of the roughly 410 genotyped donors, 65% to 90% were placed in the genetic ancestry cluster associated with self-reported Caucasian donors. The study was designed to test whether signatures of past pathogen exposure could be identified by cataloging public T cell receptors. Using immunosequencing, the study profiled T cell repertoires from approximately 700 subjects and related those repertoires to cytomegalovirus serostatus. A separate validation cohort of roughly 110 different subjects was used in addition to the approximately 610-subject first cohort. The study combined high-throughput TCR immunosequencing, statistical association of individual TCRs with disease status, and machine learning to predict cytomegalovirus infection status. A later analysis re-examined previously published TCR beta repertoires from several hundred donors and added high-resolution HLA genotyping to investigate patterns of TCR occurrence. Rather than using new phenotypic data, the later analysis identified candidate immune exposures from TCR beta sequences and from how often those sequences occurred across donors. An earlier analysis of about 620 of the donors applied high-throughput TCR beta sequencing to assess whether each TCR beta V gene segment acted as functional or pseudogenic. Donor age, sex, ethnicity and CMV serostatus were compiled alongside the repertoire data. In a later genetic analysis, genome-wide SNP genotypes for about three fifths of the roughly 670 donors were used, and that subset was treated as a discovery cohort. All discovery cohort repertoires had been generated on a single sequencing platform. HLA typing covered class I and class II loci at four-digit resolution. The number of typed donors differed by locus: roughly 620-630 for A, B, C, DRB1 and DQB1; 500 to 550 for DQA1; around 580 for DPA1; and some 430 for DPB1. Roughly 5 DR-DQ haplotypes were handled as single units for association and clustering, since linkage in the cohort was strong. Among several hundred genotyped donors of the cohort, an average of roughly 230,000 unique TCR beta nucleotide sequences was sequenced per donor, of which 15% to 20% were non-productive.

The germline V gene provides CDR1 SGHAT and CDR2 FQNNGV. At the junction V is shortened by 0 bases and J by 0 bases, with 9 bases in between. Counted from cysteine to phenylalanine, this CDR3 has 16 amino acids. The entry retains the CDR3 DNA only, 48 bases that are in frame from base 1. Comments on this clone: The antigen this receptor binds is unknown. No base-level quality is on record; no much larger clone is a single base apart.

What the authors observed across the whole study: In a later analysis, several top co-occurrence clusters were reported to appear linked to parvovirus B19, influenza, CMV and Epstein-Barr virus. In a later genetic analysis, a missense DCLRE1C variant was associated with V-gene and J-gene trimming of TCR beta chains, and the association was replicated in an independent cohort. Some IMGT-functional V segments, including TRBV6-2 and TRBV6-3, could not be told apart with the 87-base-pair reads, so those segments were excluded. In the study, around 150 TCR beta chains were listed as associated with cytomegalovirus. The classifier was reported to diagnose cytomegalovirus status with high specificity and sensitivity in both the original and validation cohorts. Specific HLA alleles were associated with 15,000 to 20,000 TCR beta sequences at a false discovery rate of 0.05 in a later analysis. Strong co-occurrence of HLA alleles, especially DR and DQ, made assigning TCR associations to individual alleles difficult. A cluster of highly shared sequence variants was judged likely to be a technical artifact of the sequencing pipeline. Sequencing depth was assumed to be roughly uniform across donors in the presence/absence analyses, though that assumption may not hold. Fewer than 20 rarely observed V segments, including chromosome 9 orphons, were excluded from the earlier analysis of 550 to 700 of the donors because counts were too low. This cohort had only TCR beta chains sequenced, and the lack of alpha or paired-chain data limited which features could be detected. CMV serostatus was the only immune exposure information available for the cohort. Compared with equally common non-associated chains, HLA-associated TCR beta chains in a later analysis were more clonally expanded and had lower generation probabilities. While some public TCRs were present in many individuals, most TCR sequences turned up only very rarely across donors. Most CMV-associated TCR beta chains appeared to be HLA-restricted in a later analysis, and the HLA associations seemed to be driven largely by CMV exposure. In vitro tests confirmed that a few of the cytomegalovirus-associated TCR beta chains recognize cytomegalovirus antigens. Correlated functional status among segregating V segments might be attributable to linkage disequilibrium, but an unknown experimental factor could not be ruled out. A later analysis found that TCR association rates varied across HLA loci, with DRB1 alleles showing the most associated TCRs and HLA-C alleles the fewest. A later genetic analysis reported fewer N-insertions in productive TCRs among donors in an Asian-associated ancestry cluster than the roughly 700-donor mean. Because some donors lacked HLA typing at each locus, the association tests relied only on the typed subset. It was suggested by the authors that the approach could potentially be generalized to other disease states and immunological phenotypes. A further reported finding was that TCR beta sequences accurately predicted the HLA-A and HLA-B alleles for most subjects in the first cohort. In an earlier analysis of 587 of the donors, most TCR beta V segments appeared in productive rearrangements about 87% or about 30% of the time, broadly matching IMGT annotations.

Preparation of the library involved the immunoSEQ multiplex PCR assay. For the multiplex PCR, a mixture combining 60 forward primers for TCR Vbeta segments and 13 reverse primers for TCR Jbeta segments was used. A multiplex PCR assay on genomic DNA amplified the CDR3 region of rearranged TCR beta genes. Amplified TCR beta libraries were sequenced as 87-base-pair reads on the Illumina HiSeq System. As for how the authors treated the data: In a later analysis, about 80 million unique TCR beta chains were counted across the approximately 670 repertoires, and roughly 11 million of these chains were shared by at least two donors. To remove PCR and sequencing errors, raw reads were error-corrected and collapsed into unique sequences using a nearest-neighbor algorithm that merged closely related sequences. Alignment of CDR3 sequences to IMGT reference sequences was used to assign V, D and J gene segments. Each retained sequence needed at least a six-nucleotide match to both a V gene segment and a J gene segment. Rearrangements were called productive when the CDR3 lacked stop codons and stayed in frame with V and J; all others were non-productive. CDR3 was defined according to IMGT convention as the region running from the second conserved V-encoded cysteine to the conserved J-encoded phenylalanine. Sequences without an unambiguous match to a single V gene segment were excluded from the earlier analysis of about 600 of the donors. An earlier analysis of just under 600 of the donors called V segments functional above 56.7% productive rearrangements and segregating when the between-donor standard deviation exceeded 5%. A statistical classification framework was developed to diagnose cytomegalovirus status using the catalog of TCR beta chain sequences. A later analysis assigned V and J genes by comparing TCR nucleotide sequences with IMGT/GENE-DB human TR gene sequences. The TCRdist pipeline was used in a later analysis to assign CDR3 sequences and most-parsimonious VDJ recombination scenarios. In a later analysis, each TCR beta chain was defined by its CDR3 amino acid sequence together with its V-gene family, and reads lacking a unique V-gene family were excluded. To address suspected cross-contamination and a sequencing artifact, a later analysis removed around 590 highly shared, low-generation-probability nucleotide sequences. In a later analysis, a clonal expansion index for each public chain was calculated from normalized within-repertoire ranks of inferred template counts. A later analysis computed generation probabilities with a VDJ recombination model fitted to out-of-frame rearrangements, and checked the results against IGoR. In a later analysis, hypergeometric tests were used to score TCR-TCR, TCR-HLA and TCR-CMV co-occurrence, with a repertoire-size bias correction applied to TCR pairs. A later analysis estimated false discovery rates by permuting HLA or CMV assignments 20 times. In a later analysis, co-occurring TCRs were grouped using DBSCAN, and TCRdist sequence similarity was added for clustering within HLA-allele-positive subsets. Co-occurrence clustering excluded repertoires with fewer than 30,000 or more than 120,000 public chains, plus five with anomalous nucleotide sharing. TCRdb carries this immuneACCESS record with in-frame sequences only. Its versions omit some clonotypes, under half of them owing to an unresolved V gene in the studies checked, with the rest unexplained. V and J calls and clone size are as listed in that table; D and trimming were resolved from the DNA. The table for this sample lists some 130,000 clones; roughly 74% of them were counted only once. Clones ranked in the top ten supply roughly 7% of the sample.

In total, approximately 610 healthy bone marrow donors made up the cohort. All cohort members were sampled while nominally healthy, although unrecorded immune exposures were likely present. The donor tested CMV seronegative, placing the donor among the roughly 350 seronegative members of the cohort. Each donor provided a peripheral blood sample, and peripheral blood mononuclear cells were used for TCR beta sequencing. The Qiagen DNeasy Blood Extraction Kit was used to extract genomic DNA from the blood cell samples. Rearrangement joined TRBV11-2 to TRBJ1-5; a tentative D match to TRBD1 spans 5 bases. The sequenced sample was PBMCs. The TCR comes from a male donor in good health and CMV-seronegative. The CDR3 region has the sequence CASSLDGGNSNQPQHF. The DNA reads as follows: TGTGCCAGCAGCTTAGACGGGGGGAATAGCAATCAGCCCCAGCATTTT.